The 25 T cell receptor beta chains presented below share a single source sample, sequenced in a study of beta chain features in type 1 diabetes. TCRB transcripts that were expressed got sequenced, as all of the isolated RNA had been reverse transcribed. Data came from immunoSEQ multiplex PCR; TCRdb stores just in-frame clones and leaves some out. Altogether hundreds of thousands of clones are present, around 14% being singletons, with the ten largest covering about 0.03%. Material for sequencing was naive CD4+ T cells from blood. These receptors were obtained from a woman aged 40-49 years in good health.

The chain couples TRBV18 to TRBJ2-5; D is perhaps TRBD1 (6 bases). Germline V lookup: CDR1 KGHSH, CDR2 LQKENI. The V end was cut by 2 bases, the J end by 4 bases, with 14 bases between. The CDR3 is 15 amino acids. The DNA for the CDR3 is TGTGCCAGCTCACCATCCCCAGGGGCGGGAGAGACCCAGTACTTC. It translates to CASSPSPGAGETQYF. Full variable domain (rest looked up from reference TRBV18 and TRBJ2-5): NAGVMQNPRHLVRRRGQEARLRCSPMKGHSHVYWYRQLPEEGLKFMVYLQKENIIDESGMPKERFSAEFPKEGPSILRIQQVVRGDSAAYFCASSPSPGAGETQYFGPGTRLLVL.

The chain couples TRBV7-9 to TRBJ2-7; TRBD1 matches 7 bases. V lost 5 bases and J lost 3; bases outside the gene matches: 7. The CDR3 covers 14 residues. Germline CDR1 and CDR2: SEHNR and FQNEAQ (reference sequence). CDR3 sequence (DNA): TGTGCCAGCAGCCCGTCAGGGGGTCTCTACGAGCAGTACTTC. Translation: CASSPSGGLYEQYF. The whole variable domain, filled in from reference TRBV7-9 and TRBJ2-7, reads DTGVSQNPRHKITKRGQNVTFRCDPISEHNRLYWYRQTLGQGPEFLTYFQNEAQLEKSRLLSDRFSAERPKGSFSTLEIQRTEQGDSAMYLCASSPSGGLYEQYFGPGTRLTVT.

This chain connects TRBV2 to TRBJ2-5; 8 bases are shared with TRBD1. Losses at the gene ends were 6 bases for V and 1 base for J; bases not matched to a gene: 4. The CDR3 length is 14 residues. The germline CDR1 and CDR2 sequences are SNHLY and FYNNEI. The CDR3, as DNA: TGTGCCAGCAGGGACAGGGCCCTCCAAGAGACCCAGTACTTC. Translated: CASRDRALQETQYF.

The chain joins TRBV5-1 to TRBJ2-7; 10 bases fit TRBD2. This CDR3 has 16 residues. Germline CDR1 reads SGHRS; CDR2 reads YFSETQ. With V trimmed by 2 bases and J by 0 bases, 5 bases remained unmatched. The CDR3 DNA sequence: TGCGCCAGCAGCTTCAAAAGCGGGGGGGACTCCTACGAGCAGTACTTC. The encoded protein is CASSFKSGGDSYEQYF.

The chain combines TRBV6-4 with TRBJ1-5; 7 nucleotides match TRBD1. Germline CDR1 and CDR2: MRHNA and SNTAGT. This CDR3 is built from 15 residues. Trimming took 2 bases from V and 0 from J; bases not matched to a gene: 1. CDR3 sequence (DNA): TGTGCCAGCAGTGACCAGGGGGGTAGCAATCAGCCCCAGCATTTT. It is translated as CASSDQGGSNQPQHF.

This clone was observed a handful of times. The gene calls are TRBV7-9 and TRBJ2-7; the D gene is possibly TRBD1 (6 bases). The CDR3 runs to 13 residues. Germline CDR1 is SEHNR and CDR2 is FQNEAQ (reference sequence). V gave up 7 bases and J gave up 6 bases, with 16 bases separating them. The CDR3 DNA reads TGTGCCAGCACCAGTAGGACAGAGCTCGAGCAGTACTTC. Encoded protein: CASTSRTELEQYF.

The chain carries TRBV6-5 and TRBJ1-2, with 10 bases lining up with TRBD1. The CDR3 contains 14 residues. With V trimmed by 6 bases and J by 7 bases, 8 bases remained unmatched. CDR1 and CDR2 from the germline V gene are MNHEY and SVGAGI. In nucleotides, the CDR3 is TGTGCCAGCAGGCTCGACAGGGGGCCTGGTGGCTACACCTTC. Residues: CASRLDRGPGGYTF.

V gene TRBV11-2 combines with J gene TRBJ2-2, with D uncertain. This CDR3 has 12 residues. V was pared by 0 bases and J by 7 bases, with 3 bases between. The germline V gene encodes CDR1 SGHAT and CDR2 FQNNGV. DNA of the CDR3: TGTGCCAGCAGCTTAGATATCGGGGAGCTGTTTTTT. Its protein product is CASSLDIGELFF.

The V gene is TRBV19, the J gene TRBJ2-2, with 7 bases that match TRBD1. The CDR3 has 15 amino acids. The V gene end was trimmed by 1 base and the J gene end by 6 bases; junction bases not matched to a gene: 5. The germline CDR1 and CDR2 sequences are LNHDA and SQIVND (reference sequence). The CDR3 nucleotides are TGTGCCAGTAGTATAGGGCCGACAGGGTCCGGGGAGCTGTTTTTT. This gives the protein CASSIGPTGSGELFF.

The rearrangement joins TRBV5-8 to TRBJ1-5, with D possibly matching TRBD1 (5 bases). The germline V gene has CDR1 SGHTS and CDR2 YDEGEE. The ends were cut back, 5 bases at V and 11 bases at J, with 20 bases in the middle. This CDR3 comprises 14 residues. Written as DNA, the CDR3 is TGTGCCAGCAGGGACCCCCGGGGGGTCGCGGCCCAGCATTTT. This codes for CASRDPRGVAAQHF. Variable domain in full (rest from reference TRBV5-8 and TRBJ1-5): EAGVTQSPTHLIKTRGQQATLRCSPISGHTSVYWYQQALGLGLQFLLWYDEGEERNRGNFPPRFSGRQFPNYSSELNVNALELEDSALYLCASRDPRGVAAQHFGDGTRLSIL.

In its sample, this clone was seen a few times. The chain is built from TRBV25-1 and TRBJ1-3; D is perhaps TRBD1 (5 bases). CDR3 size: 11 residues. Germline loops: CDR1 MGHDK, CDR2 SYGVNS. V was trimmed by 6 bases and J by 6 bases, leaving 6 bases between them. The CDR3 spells CASRGVNTIYF. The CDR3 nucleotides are TGTGCCAGCAGAGGGGTAAACACCATATATTTT.

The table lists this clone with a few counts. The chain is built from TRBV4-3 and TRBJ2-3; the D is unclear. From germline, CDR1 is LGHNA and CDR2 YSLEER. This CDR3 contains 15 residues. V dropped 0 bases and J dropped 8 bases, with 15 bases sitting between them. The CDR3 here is CASSQEPLTPGTQYF. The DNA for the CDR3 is TGCGCCAGCAGCCAAGAACCCCTCACTCCCGGTACGCAGTATTTT.

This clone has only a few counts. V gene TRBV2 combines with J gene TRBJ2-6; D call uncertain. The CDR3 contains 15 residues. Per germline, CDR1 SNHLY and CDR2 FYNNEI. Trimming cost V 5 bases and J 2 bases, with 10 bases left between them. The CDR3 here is CASSRAHPGANVLTF. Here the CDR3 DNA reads TGTGCCAGCAGTCGAGCCCATCCTGGGGCCAACGTCCTGACTTTC. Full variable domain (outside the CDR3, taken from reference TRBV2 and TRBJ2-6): EPEVTQTPSHQVTQMGQEVILRCVPISNHLYFYWYRQILGQKVEFLVSFYNNEISEKSEIFDDQFSVERPDGSNFTLKIRSTKLEDSAMYFCASSRAHPGANVLTFGAGSRLTVL.

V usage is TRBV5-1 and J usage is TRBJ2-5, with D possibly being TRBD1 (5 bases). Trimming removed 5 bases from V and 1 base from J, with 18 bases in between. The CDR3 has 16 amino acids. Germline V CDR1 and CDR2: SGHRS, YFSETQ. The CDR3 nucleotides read TGCGCCAGCAGTAAAGAACCCCCACAGGCCCAAGAGACCCAGTACTTC. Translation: CASSKEPPQAQETQYF.

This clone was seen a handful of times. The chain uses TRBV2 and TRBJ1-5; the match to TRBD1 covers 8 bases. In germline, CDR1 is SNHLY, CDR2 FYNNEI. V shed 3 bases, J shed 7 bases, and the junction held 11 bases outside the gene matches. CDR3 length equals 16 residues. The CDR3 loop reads CASSESFRTGNQPQHF. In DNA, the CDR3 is TGTGCCAGCAGTGAGAGTTTTCGGACAGGGAACCAGCCCCAGCATTTT.

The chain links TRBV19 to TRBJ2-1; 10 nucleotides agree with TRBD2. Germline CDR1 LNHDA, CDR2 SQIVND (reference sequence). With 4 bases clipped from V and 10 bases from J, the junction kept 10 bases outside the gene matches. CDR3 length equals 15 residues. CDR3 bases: TGTGCCAGTAGTAGGGGACTAGCGTACATGTCGGAGCAGTTCTTC. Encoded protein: CASSRGLAYMSEQFF. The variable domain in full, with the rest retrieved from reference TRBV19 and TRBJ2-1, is DGGITQSPKYLFRKEGQNVTLSCEQNLNHDAMYWYRQDPGQGLRLIYYSQIVNDFQKGDIAEGYSVSREKKESFPLTVTSAQKNPTAFYLCASSRGLAYMSEQFFGPGTRLTVL.

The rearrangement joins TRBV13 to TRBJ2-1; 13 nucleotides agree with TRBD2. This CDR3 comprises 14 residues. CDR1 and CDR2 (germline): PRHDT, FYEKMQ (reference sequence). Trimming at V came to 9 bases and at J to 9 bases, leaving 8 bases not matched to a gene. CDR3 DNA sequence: TGTGCCAGTGCGGGACTAGCGGGGTCCGCTGAGCAGTTCTTC. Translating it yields CASAGLAGSAEQFF. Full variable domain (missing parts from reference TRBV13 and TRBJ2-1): AAGVIQSPRHLIKEKRETATLKCYPIPRHDTVYWYQQGPGQDPQFLISFYEKMQSDKGSIPDRFSAQQFSDYHSELNMSSLELGDSALYFCASAGLAGSAEQFFGPGTRLTVL.

In DNA form, the CDR3 reads TGCGCCAGCAGTCTCCGGACTAGCCCTAACTACAATGAGCAGTTCTTC. This encodes CASSLRTSPNYNEQFF. J is TRBJ2-1 and V is TRBV10-2, with 8 positions matching TRBD2. With 5 bases clipped from V and 3 bases from J, the junction kept 9 bases outside the gene matches. Germline V gene data show CDR1 as WSHSY and CDR2 as SAAADI. The CDR3 spans 16 residues.

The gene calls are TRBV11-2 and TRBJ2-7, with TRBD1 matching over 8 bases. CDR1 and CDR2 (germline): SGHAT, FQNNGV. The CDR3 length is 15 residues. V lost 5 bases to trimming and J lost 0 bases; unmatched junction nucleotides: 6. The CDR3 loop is CASSQAGGLSYEQYF. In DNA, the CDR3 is TGTGCCAGCAGCCAGGCAGGGGGCCTCTCCTACGAGCAGTACTTC.

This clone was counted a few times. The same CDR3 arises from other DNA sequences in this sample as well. This CDR3 is CASSIRETQYF. The CDR3 DNA is TGTGCCAGTAGTATACGGGAGACCCAGTACTTC. V usage is TRBV19 and J usage is TRBJ2-5; D ambiguous. The CDR3 sequence is 11 residues long. V dropped 2 bases and J dropped 5 bases, with 3 bases sitting between them. The germline V gene has CDR1 LNHDA and CDR2 SQIVND (reference sequence).

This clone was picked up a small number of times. The DNA of the CDR3 is TGCGCCAGCAGCCAAGGACAGGGGGGTTACTATGGCTACACCTTC. Its translation: CASSQGQGGYYGYTF. This chain links TRBV5-1 with TRBJ1-2, with 10 bases lining up with TRBD1. Germline V lookup: CDR1 SGHRS, CDR2 YFSETQ. There are 15 residues in the CDR3. V was pared by 4 bases and J by 3 bases, with 6 bases of the junction left unmatched.

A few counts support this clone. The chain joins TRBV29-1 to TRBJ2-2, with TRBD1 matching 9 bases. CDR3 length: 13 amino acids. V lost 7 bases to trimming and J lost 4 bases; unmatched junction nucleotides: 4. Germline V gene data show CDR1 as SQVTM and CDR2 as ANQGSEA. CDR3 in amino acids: CSGGQGTTGELFF. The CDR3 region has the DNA TGCAGCGGGGGACAGGGCACCACCGGGGAGCTGTTTTTT.

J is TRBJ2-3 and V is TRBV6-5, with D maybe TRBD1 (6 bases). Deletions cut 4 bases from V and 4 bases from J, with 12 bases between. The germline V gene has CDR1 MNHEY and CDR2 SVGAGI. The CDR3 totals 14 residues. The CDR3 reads CASSLGAGSDTQYF. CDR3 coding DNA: TGTGCCAGCAGTTTGGGGGCCGGGTCAGATACGCAGTATTTT.

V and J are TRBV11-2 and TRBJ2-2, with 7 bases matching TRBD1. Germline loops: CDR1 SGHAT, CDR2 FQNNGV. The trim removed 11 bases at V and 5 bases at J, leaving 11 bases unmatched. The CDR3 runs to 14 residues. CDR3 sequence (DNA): TGTGCCTCCTCCAAGGGGGCGCAGACCGGGGAGCTGTTTTTT. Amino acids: CASSKGAQTGELFF. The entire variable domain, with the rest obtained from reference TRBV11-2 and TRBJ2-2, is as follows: EAGVAQSPRYKIIEKRQSVAFWCNPISGHATLYWYQQILGQGPKLLIQFQNNGVVDDSQLPKDRFSAERLKGVDSTLKIQPAKLEDSAVYLCASSKGAQTGELFFGEGSRLTVL.

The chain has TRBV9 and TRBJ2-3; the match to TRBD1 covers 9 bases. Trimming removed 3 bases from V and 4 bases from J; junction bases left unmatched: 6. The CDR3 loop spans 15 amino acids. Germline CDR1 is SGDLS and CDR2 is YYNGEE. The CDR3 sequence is CASSGSWTGADTQYF. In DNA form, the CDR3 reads TGTGCCAGCAGCGGGTCCTGGACAGGGGCAGATACGCAGTATTTT.